Presented here are 19 T cell receptor beta chains from one specimen sequenced in a study of Ad26.COV2.S vaccination and SARS-CoV-2 variants. This sample's treatment: 15 to 20 received Ad26.COV2.S at low or high dose, single or two shots; 5 received placebo; per-sample allocation not given. All samples were drawn on day 63, counting from the first vaccine or placebo injection. Clones were read by immunoSEQ multiplex PCR, and TCRdb kept only the in-frame ones, dropping some. This sample has about 480,000 clones, with around nine tenths found just once. Specimen: peripheral blood, collected in a trial of Ad26.COV2.S vaccine versus placebo. These receptor sequences come from a person between 18 and 65 years old who received the Ad26.COV2.S COVID-19 vaccine or a placebo.

This clone was detected only once. The chain carries TRBV28 and TRBJ2-7; 8 nucleotides line up with TRBD1. V was pared by 6 bases and J by 5 bases, with 9 bases of the junction left unmatched. CDR1 is MDHEN, CDR2 SYDVKM, per germline. The CDR3 spans 14 residues. The CDR3 DNA reads as TGTGCCAGCAGCTACCAGGACAGGGTAGACGAGCAGTACTTC. Amino acids: CASSYQDRVDEQYF.

The J gene is TRBJ2-7, the V gene TRBV11-2; D is uncertain. In germline, CDR1 is SGHAT, CDR2 FQNNGV. The CDR3 consists of 16 residues. The ends were cut back, 0 bases at V and 7 bases at J, with 19 bases in the middle. CDR3 sequence: CASSLDLTTPTREQYF. CDR3 in DNA: TGTGCCAGCAGCTTAGATCTCACCACACCCACACGAGAGCAGTACTTC.

Regarding this clone: One end of the junction varies from germline; a read error may be responsible. CDR3 coding DNA: TGTGCCAGCAGTGACTCCCAGGGGGCAGTTCAGCCCCAGCATTTT. As protein: CASSDSQGAVQPQHF. The gene calls are TRBV6-2 or TRBV6-3 and TRBJ1-5; 8 bases map to TRBD1. This CDR3 contains 15 residues. Germline CDR1 and CDR2: MNHEY and SVGEGT.

This chain links TRBV6-6 with TRBJ2-5, with 7 bases lining up with TRBD2. V lost 5 bases and J lost 2; bases outside the gene matches: 14. The CDR3 is 17 amino acids. CDR1 is MNHNY and CDR2 is SVGAGI in the germline V gene (reference sequence). In DNA form, the CDR3 reads TGTGCCAGCAGTCACCGGACTAGTGGGAAACTACAAGAGACCCAGTACTTC. This gives the protein CASSHRTSGKLQETQYF.

This chain connects TRBV2 to TRBJ2-4, with TRBD2 matching over 13 bases. V was clipped by 5 bases and J by 9 bases; unmatched bases: 7. Germline loops: CDR1 SNHLY, CDR2 FYNNEI. The CDR3 sequence is 15 residues long. CDR3 region: CASSPLAGGPSIQYF. In DNA form, the CDR3 reads TGTGCCAGCAGTCCACTAGCGGGAGGGCCTAGCATTCAGTACTTC.

The genes are TRBV12-2 and TRBJ2-7. TRBV12-2 is annotated as a pseudogene. The CDR3 loop spans 15 amino acids. CDR3 DNA sequence: TGTGCAAGTCGCTTGTTCCCGAAATTGGGCTACGAGCAGTACTTC. Its protein is CASRLFPKLGYEQYF.

The gene calls are TRBV19 and TRBJ2-2, with 7 bases aligning to TRBD1. The CDR3 spans 13 residues. Germline assignment: CDR1 LNHDA and CDR2 SQIVND (reference sequence). J was trimmed by 6 bases and V by 7 bases; bases with no gene match: 5. The DNA of the CDR3 is TGTGCCAGTAAGGGGCAGGGGGCCGGGGAGCTGTTTTTT. This encodes CASKGQGAGELFF.

The chain uses TRBV14 and TRBJ1-1; 8 nucleotides agree with TRBD1. The ends lost 1 base at V and 5 bases at J; junction bases unmatched: 6. The CDR3 sequence is 15 residues long. The germline V gene has CDR1 SGHDN and CDR2 FVKESK. This CDR3 is CASSQVQGGRTEAFF. The CDR3 region has the DNA TGTGCCAGCAGCCAAGTACAGGGGGGAAGGACTGAAGCTTTCTTT.

The chain combines TRBV6-5 with TRBJ2-7; no clear D gene. The CDR3 extends over 12 amino acids. The germline V gene encodes CDR1 MNHEY and CDR2 SVGAGI. Trimming removed 10 bases from V and 1 base from J, with 11 bases in between. The CDR3 sequence: CATLGWSYEQYF. The CDR3, as DNA: TGTGCCACCTTGGGGTGGTCCTACGAGCAGTACTTC.

The V gene is TRBV5-1, the J gene TRBJ2-7, with 7 bases aligning to TRBD1. The CDR3 has 13 residues. Trimming removed 4 bases from V and 7 bases from J; junction bases left unmatched: 8. CDR1 and CDR2 (germline): SGHRS, YFSETQ. The chain's CDR3 is CASSPGQVGEQYF. The CDR3 region has the DNA TGCGCCAGCAGCCCCGGACAGGTGGGAGAGCAGTACTTC.

The chain joins TRBV4-2 to TRBJ2-1; TRBD2 matches 11 bases. Germline assignment: CDR1 LGHNA and CDR2 YNFKEQ. This CDR3 comprises 18 residues. V shed 2 bases and J 0 bases; nucleotides not matched to a gene: 6. CDR3 sequence reads: CASSQQLAGGSSYNEQFF. Here the CDR3 DNA reads TGTGCCAGCAGCCAACAGCTAGCGGGAGGCAGCTCCTACAATGAGCAGTTCTTC.

This rearrangement joins TRBV9 to TRBJ1-1, with a possible D match to TRBD1 (6 bases). The CDR3 loop spans 14 amino acids. Trimming took off 7 bases at V and 10 bases at J, with 23 bases between the two ends. Germline CDR1 reads SGDLS; CDR2 reads YYNGEE. CDR3 bases: TGTGCCAGCGGTGGGCCGACAGGTGGGGAATTAGCTTTCTTT. This sequence encodes CASGGPTGGELAFF.

This rearrangement joins TRBV7-2 to TRBJ2-1, with a weak D call TRBD1 (7 bases). Germline V CDR1 and CDR2: SGHTA, FQGNSA. V lost 1 base, J lost 5 bases, and 15 bases lay in between. This CDR3 is built from 16 residues. The CDR3 bases are TGTGCCAGCAGCTTAGTCGTCAGGGGGGAGCACAATGAGCAGTTCTTC. Protein sequence: CASSLVVRGEHNEQFF.

This clone was seen once. The rearrangement links TRBV29-1 to TRBJ2-1, with a possible D match to TRBD1 (7 bases). V was shortened by 4 bases and J by 10 bases, with 20 bases between the two germline ends. Germline CDR1 is SQVTM and CDR2 is ANQGSEA. The CDR3 consists of 14 residues. In DNA form, the CDR3 reads TGCAGCGTTGGGCAGGGGGGTTTCAACAGCGAGCAGTTCTTC. This translates into CSVGQGGFNSEQFF.

The chain recombines TRBV5-4 with TRBJ2-2, with D perhaps matching TRBD2 (6 bases). V dropped 4 bases and J dropped 3 bases, with 13 bases sitting between them. Germline assignment: CDR1 SGHNT and CDR2 YYREEE (reference sequence). The CDR3 spans 15 residues. The CDR3 here is CASSHQAGYTGELFF. CDR3 bases: TGTGCCAGCAGCCATCAAGCGGGTTACACCGGGGAGCTGTTTTTT.

The chain is built from TRBV7-9 and TRBJ2-1; D gene uncertain. In germline, CDR1 is SEHNR, CDR2 FQNEAQ (reference sequence). V shed 5 bases and J shed 4 bases, with 15 bases lying between them. The CDR3 runs 15 residues. CDR3 region: CASSPGSTTYNEQFF. The CDR3 nucleotides are TGTGCCAGCAGCCCAGGTTCTACTACATACAATGAGCAGTTCTTC.

The chain carries TRBV7-9 and TRBJ1-1; no reliable D call. The CDR3 is 14 amino acids. Germline CDR1 reads SEHNR; CDR2 reads FQNEAQ (reference sequence). V was cut by 7 bases and J by 1 base, with 13 bases left in between. The CDR3 loop is CASTAGGANTEAFF. The CDR3 nucleotides are TGTGCCAGCACCGCCGGAGGTGCGAACACTGAAGCTTTCTTT.

The chain combines TRBV28 with TRBJ2-7, with 10 bases that match TRBD1. This CDR3 is 17 amino acids long. J gave up 5 bases and V 5 bases, and 15 bases lay outside the gene matches. The V gene's germline CDR1 is MDHEN and CDR2 SYDVKM. CDR3 in amino acids: CASSQTRRDRGRHEQYF. The CDR3 nucleotides read TGTGCCAGCAGTCAAACTCGTCGGGACAGGGGCCGACACGAGCAGTACTTC.

As to this clone: Other DNA sequences from this sample encode an identical CDR3 as well. This sequence joins TRBV28 and TRBJ2-1; TRBD2 might be the D (6 bases). This CDR3 spans 14 amino acids. V was pared by 5 bases and J by 5 bases, with 13 bases between. CDR1 and CDR2 (germline): MDHEN, SYDVKM. CDR3 DNA: TGTGCCAGCAGTCTTAGCGGAAGACACAATGAGCAGTTCTTC. Translation gives CASSLSGRHNEQFF.